This section outlines one TCR beta chain sequence together with its context. The antigen is not known. The CDR3 covers 13 residues. Germline CDR1 and CDR2: SGHAT and FQNNGV. V shed 3 bases and J shed 6 bases, with 8 bases lying between them. The data originate from a study of OX40 agonist ivuxolimab in advanced cancers. Study-level findings and limits: Still undetermined is the antigen specificity of the expanded peripheral T cells.

The method was immunoSEQ multiplex PCR; TCRdb's version includes in-frame clones alone and lacks a portion of them. The sample includes around 35,000 clones, around four fifths of them seen just once. The sequencing used CD4+ or CD8+ T cells sorted from blood, collected in a trial of the OX40 agonist ivuxolimab. The chain recombines TRBV11-2 with TRBJ2-2; the D gene is possibly TRBD2 (5 bases). The source of this sequence is an adult with an advanced solid tumor such as melanoma, head and neck, liver or kidney cancer. This CDR3 is CASSFGEAGELFF. Written as DNA, the CDR3 is TGTGCCAGCAGCTTCGGGGAAGCCGGGGAGCTGTTTTTT.